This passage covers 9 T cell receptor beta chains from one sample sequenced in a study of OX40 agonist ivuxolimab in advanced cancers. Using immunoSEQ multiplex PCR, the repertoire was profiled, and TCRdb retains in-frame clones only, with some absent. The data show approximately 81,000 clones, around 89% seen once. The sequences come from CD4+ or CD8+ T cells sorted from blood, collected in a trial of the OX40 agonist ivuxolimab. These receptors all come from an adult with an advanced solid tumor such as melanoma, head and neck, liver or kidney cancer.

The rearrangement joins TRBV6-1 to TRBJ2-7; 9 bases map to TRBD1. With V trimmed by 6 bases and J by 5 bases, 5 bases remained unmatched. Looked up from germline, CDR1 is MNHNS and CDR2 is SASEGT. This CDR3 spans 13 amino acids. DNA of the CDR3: TGTGCCAGCAGCAGGGACAGGGACAACGAGCAGTACTTC. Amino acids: CASSRDRDNEQYF.

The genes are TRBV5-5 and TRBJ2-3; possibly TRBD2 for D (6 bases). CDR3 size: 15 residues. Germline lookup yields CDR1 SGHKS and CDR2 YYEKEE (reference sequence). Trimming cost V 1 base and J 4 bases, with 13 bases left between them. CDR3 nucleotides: TGTGCCAGCAGCTTGCGGCGGGGAGAGTCAGATACGCAGTATTTT. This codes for CASSLRRGESDTQYF.

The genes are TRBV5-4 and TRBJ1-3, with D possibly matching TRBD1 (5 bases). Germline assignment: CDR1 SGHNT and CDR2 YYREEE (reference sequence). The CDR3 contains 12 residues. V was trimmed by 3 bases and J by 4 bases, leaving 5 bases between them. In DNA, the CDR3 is TGTGCCAGCAGCTGGGACGGAAACACCATATATTTT. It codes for CASSWDGNTIYF. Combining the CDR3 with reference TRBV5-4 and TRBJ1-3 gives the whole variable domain ETGVTQSPTHLIKTRGQQVTLRCSSQSGHNTVSWYQQALGQGPQFIFQYYREEENGRGNFPPRFSGLQFPNYSSELNVNALELDDSALYLCASSWDGNTIYFGEGSWLTVV.

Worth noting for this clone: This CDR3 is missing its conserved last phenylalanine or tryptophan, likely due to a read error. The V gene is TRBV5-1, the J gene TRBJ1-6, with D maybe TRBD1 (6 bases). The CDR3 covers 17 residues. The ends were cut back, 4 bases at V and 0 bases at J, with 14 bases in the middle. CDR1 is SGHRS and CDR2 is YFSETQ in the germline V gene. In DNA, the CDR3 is TGCGCCAGCAGCCCAGGGGCCGTGAGCTCCTATAATTCACCCCTCCACCTT. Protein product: CASSPGAVSSYNSPLHL.

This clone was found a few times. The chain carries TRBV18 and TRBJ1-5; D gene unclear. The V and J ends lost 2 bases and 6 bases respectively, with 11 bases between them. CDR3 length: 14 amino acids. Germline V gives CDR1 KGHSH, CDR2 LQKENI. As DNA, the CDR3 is TGTGCCAGCTCACCAGATACCCTCGGTCAGCCCCAGCATTTT. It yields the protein CASSPDTLGQPQHF.

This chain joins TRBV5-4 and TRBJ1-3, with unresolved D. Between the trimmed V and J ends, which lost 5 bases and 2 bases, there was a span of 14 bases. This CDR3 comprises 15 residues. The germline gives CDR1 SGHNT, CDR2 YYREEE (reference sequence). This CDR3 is CASRNDLLTGNTIYF. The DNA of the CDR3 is TGTGCCAGCAGAAATGACCTATTAACTGGAAACACCATATATTTT.

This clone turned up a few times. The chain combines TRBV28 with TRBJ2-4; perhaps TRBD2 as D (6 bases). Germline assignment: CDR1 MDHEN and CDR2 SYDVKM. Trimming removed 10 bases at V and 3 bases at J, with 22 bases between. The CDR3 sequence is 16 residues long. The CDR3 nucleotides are TGTGCCACTCAAAGAAACACAGTGGAGGGCAAAAACATTCAGTACTTC. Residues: CATQRNTVEGKNIQYF.

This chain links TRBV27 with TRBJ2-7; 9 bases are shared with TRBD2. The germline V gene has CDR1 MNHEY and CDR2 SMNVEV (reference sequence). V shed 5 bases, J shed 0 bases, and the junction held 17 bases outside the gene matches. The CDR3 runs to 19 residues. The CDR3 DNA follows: TGTGCCAGCAGTGAATGGGGGCTAGCGGGGTCCCCCGGCTCCTACGAGCAGTACTTC. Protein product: CASSEWGLAGSPGSYEQYF.

CDR3 sequence reads: CASSEGVTGPEQYF. The CDR3 nucleotides are TGTGCCAGCAGTGAAGGCGTGACAGGGCCCGAGCAGTACTTC. The chain is built from TRBV2 and TRBJ2-7, with TRBD1 matching 7 bases. V dropped 1 base and J dropped 6; count of bases not matched to a gene: 6. Looked up from germline, CDR1 is SNHLY and CDR2 is FYNNEI. The CDR3 sequence is 14 residues long.